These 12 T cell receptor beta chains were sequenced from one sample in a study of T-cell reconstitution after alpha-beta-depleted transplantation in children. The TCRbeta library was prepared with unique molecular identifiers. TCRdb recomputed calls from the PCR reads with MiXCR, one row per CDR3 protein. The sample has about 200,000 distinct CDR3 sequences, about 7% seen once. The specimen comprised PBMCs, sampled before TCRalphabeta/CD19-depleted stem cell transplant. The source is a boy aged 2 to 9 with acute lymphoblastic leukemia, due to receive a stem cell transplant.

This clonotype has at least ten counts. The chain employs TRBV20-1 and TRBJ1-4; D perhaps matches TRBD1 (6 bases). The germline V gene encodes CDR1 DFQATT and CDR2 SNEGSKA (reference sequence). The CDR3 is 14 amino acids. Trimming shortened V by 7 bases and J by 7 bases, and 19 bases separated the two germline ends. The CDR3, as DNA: TGCAGTGGCCTCTTAAGGGGGTTGGCTGAAAAACTGTTTTTT. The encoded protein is CSGLLRGLAEKLFF.

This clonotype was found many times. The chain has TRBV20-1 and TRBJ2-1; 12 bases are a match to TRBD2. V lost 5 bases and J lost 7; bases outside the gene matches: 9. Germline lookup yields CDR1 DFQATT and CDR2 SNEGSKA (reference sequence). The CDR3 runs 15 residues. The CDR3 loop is CSALKGLAGNNEQFF. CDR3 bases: TGCAGTGCTTTAAAGGGACTAGCGGGTAATAATGAGCAGTTCTTC.

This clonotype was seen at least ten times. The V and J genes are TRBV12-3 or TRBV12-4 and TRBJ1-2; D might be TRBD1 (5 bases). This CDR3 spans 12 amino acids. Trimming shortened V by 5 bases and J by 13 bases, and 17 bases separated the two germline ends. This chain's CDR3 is CASSPTTGVGTF. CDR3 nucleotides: TGTGCCAGCAGTCCCACCACGGGGGTCGGCACCTTC.

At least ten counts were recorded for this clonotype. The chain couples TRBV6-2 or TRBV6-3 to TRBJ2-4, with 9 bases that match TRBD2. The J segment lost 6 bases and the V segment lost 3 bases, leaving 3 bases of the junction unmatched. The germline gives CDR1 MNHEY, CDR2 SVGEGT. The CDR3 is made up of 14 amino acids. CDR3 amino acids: CASSYSSGRNIQYF. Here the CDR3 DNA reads TGTGCCAGCAGTTATAGTAGCGGGAGAAACATTCAGTACTTC.

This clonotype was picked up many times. Here the CDR3 DNA reads TGTGCCAGCAGGATGGGACTTATGAACACTGAAGCTTTCTTT. Residues: CASRMGLMNTEAFF. This chain links TRBV12-3 or TRBV12-4 with TRBJ1-1, with D perhaps TRBD1 (5 bases). The CDR3 is 14 residues long. The V gene lost 6 bases and the J gene lost 0 bases, with 11 bases spanning the gap.

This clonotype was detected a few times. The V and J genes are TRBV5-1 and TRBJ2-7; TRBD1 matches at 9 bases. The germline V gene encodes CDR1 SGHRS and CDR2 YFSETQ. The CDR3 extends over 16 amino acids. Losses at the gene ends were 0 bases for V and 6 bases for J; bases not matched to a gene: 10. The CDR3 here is CASSLGTGTGSSEQYF. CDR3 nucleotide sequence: TGCGCCAGCAGCTTGGGGACCGGGACAGGGAGCAGCGAGCAGTACTTC.

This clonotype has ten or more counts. The CDR3 coding sequence is TGCGCCAGCAGAACCACAGGAAGCTCCTACAATGAGCAGTTCTTC. Its translation is CASRTTGSSYNEQFF. The chain joins TRBV5-1 to TRBJ2-1, with TRBD1 as a possible D gene (5 bases). Germline V gene sequence: CDR1 SGHRS, CDR2 YFSETQ. This CDR3 is built from 15 residues. Trimming pared 5 bases from V and 0 bases from J, leaving 12 bases between.

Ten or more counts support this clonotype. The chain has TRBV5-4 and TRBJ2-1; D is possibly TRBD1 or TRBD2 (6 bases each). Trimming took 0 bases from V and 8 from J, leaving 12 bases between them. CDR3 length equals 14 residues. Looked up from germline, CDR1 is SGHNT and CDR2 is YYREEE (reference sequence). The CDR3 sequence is CASSLEGGDYEQFF. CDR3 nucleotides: TGTGCCAGCAGCTTGGAGGGGGGTGACTATGAGCAGTTCTTC.

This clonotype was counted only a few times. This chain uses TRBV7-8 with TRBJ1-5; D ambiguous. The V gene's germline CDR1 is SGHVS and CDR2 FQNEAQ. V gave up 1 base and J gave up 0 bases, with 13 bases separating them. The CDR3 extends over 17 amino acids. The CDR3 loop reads CASSLGARLYSNQPQHF. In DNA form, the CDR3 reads TGTGCCAGCAGCTTAGGGGCCCGGCTCTATAGCAATCAGCCCCAGCATTTT.

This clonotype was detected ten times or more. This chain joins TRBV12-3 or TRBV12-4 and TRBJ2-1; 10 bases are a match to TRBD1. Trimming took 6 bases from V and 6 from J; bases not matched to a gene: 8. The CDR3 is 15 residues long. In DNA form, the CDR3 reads TGTGCCAGCAGGGATTGGGACAGGGGACGCAATGAGCAGTTCTTC. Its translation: CASRDWDRGRNEQFF.

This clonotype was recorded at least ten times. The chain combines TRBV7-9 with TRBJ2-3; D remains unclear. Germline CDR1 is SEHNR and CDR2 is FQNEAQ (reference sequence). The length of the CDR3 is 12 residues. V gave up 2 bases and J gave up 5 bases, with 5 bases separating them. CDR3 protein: CASSLLQDTQYF. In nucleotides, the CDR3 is TGTGCCAGCAGCTTACTACAAGATACGCAGTATTTT.

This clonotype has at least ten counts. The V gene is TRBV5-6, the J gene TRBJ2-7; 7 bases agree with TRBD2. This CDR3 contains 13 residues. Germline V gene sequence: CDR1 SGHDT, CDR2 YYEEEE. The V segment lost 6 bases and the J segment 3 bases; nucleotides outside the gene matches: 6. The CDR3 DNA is TGTGCCAGCACGTACGGGGGGAACTACGAGCAGTACTTC. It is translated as CASTYGGNYEQYF.